Listed below are T cell receptor beta chains from one sample, sequenced in a study of T cells after posttransplantation cyclophosphamide. Only in-frame clones appear in the TCRdb table, and some are missing; sequencing was by immunoSEQ multiplex PCR. In the table there are about 9,800 clones, 70% to 90% of which are singletons. This sample comprised PBMCs, obtained 420 to 450 days after allogeneic stem cell transplant with calcineurin inhibitor and methotrexate. The receptors were sampled from a male patient aged 50 to 60 who received an allogeneic stem cell transplant from an unrelated donor, was CMV-positive, and had chronic GVHD only. The graft donor may have contributed some T cells. CDR3s include the opening cysteine and the closing phenylalanine or tryptophan. A D gene is named only where the DNA matches it firmly. Not every row has a clone size; where given, it reads once, few, many or a size class.

CASSYPGLVREQFF	TGTGCCAGCAGTTATCCGGGACTAGTGCGGGAGCAGTTCTTC	.	TRBD2	TRBJ2-1	TRBV28
CASSPGTGSEKLFF	TGCGCCAGCAGCCCCGGGACAGGGAGTGAGAAACTGTTTTTT	.	TRBD1	TRBJ1-4	TRBV5-1
CASSSSEGGFRNTIYF	TGTGCCAGCAGTTCCTCTGAAGGGGGTTTTAGAAACACCATATATTTT	.	.	TRBJ1-3	TRBV2
CASREREYTDTQYF	TGTGCCAGCAGGGAGAGGGAGTACACAGATACGCAGTATTTT	.	.	TRBJ2-3	TRBV27
CASSQDFVGQEAFF	TGCGCCAGCAGCCAAGATTTCGTGGGACAGGAAGCTTTCTTT	.	TRBD1	TRBJ1-1	TRBV4-1
CASRQPRTAGQETQYF	TGTGCCAGCAGACAACCTCGGACAGCCGGCCAAGAGACCCAGTACTTC	once	.	TRBJ2-5	TRBV2
CASGASVETQYF	TGTGCCAGCGGCGCTAGTGTTGAGACCCAGTACTTC	.	.	TRBJ2-5	TRBV2
CASSLSQGDEQYF	TGTGCCAGCTCTCTCTCACAGGGGGACGAGCAGTACTTC	.	TRBD1	TRBJ2-7	TRBV6-6
CASSLSGLAGGTDTQYF	TGTGCCAGCAGTTTATCGGGACTAGCTGGCGGCACAGATACGCAGTATTTT	.	TRBD2	TRBJ2-3	TRBV28
CATSSDRPPQSGELFF	TGTGCCACCAGCTCCGACAGGCCCCCTCAATCCGGGGAGCTGTTTTTT	.	.	TRBJ2-2	TRBV15
CASSMGSGRANEQFF	TGTGCCAGTAGTATGGGTAGCGGGAGGGCCAATGAGCAGTTCTTC	.	TRBD2	TRBJ2-1	TRBV19
CAVGQGGSNQPQHF	TGCGCCGTCGGGCAGGGGGGTAGCAATCAGCCCCAGCATTTT	.	TRBD1	TRBJ1-5	TRBV10-2
CASSARIAGRQETQYF	TGTGCCAGTAGTGCCCGAATAGCGGGGCGGCAAGAGACCCAGTACTTC	.	TRBD2	TRBJ2-5	TRBV19
CASSGPGEETQYF	TGTGCTAGCAGCGGCCCAGGGGAAGAGACCCAGTACTTC	.	.	TRBJ2-5	TRBV7-7
CAISDTGRGSTEAFF	TGTGCCATCAGTGATACAGGGCGGGGGAGTACTGAAGCTTTCTTT	.	.	TRBJ1-1	TRBV10-3
CASSTGTGGVEAFF	TGCGCCAGCAGCACCGGGACAGGGGGCGTTGAAGCTTTCTTT	once	TRBD1	TRBJ1-1	TRBV5-1
CASSLPGLNTEAFF	TGTGCCAGCAGCCTCCCAGGACTAAACACTGAAGCTTTCTTT	.	.	TRBJ1-1	TRBV6-6
CASSELPSGLYNEQFF	TGTGCCAGCAGTGAACTGCCTAGCGGGCTTTACAATGAGCAGTTCTTC	.	TRBD2	TRBJ2-1	TRBV2
CASSPQWVRDQPQHF	TGTGCCAGCTCACCACAATGGGTACGGGATCAGCCCCAGCATTTT	once	.	TRBJ1-5	TRBV18
CASSLRGGSGNTIYF	TGTGCCAGCAGCTTAAGGGGGGGCTCTGGAAACACCATATATTTT	.	.	TRBJ1-3	TRBV7-2
CASSQETSGRARTDTQYF	TGCGCCAGCAGCCAAGAAACTAGCGGGAGGGCAAGAACAGATACGCAGTATTTT	.	TRBD2	TRBJ2-3	TRBV4-3
CASSFQDNEQFF	TGCGCCAGCAGCTTTCAGGACAATGAGCAGTTCTTC	.	.	TRBJ2-1	TRBV5-1
CASRFGAGTANYGYTF	TGCGCCAGTAGATTTGGGGCCGGTACGGCAAACTATGGCTACACCTTC	.	.	TRBJ1-2	TRBV5-1
CASSFGAGGEKLFF	TGTGCCAGCAGCTTTGGGGCTGGGGGGGAAAAACTGTTTTTT	.	.	TRBJ1-4	TRBV7-9
CASSQGTSGSGAQYF	TGTGCCAGCTCACAAGGGACTAGCGGCTCGGGGGCCCAGTACTTC	once	TRBD2	TRBJ2-5	TRBV18
CASSITLAYEQYF	TGTGCCAGTAGTATAACCTTAGCCTACGAGCAGTACTTC	.	.	TRBJ2-7	TRBV19
CAISQPTTSVIEQYF	TGTGCCATCAGTCAACCCACGACTAGCGTCATCGAGCAGTACTTC	.	TRBD2	TRBJ2-7	TRBV10-3
CASSPGQYNEQFF	TGCGCCAGCAGCCCGGGACAGTACAATGAGCAGTTCTTC	.	TRBD1	TRBJ2-1	TRBV5-1
CATGTVYEQYF	TGTGCCACGGGGACAGTGTACGAGCAGTACTTC	.	TRBD1	TRBJ2-7	TRBV28
CASSLRDTAYEQYF	TGTGCCAGCAGTTTACGGGACACCGCCTACGAGCAGTACTTC	.	.	TRBJ2-7	TRBV28
CASMVGTTSYEQYF	TGTGCCAGCATGGTGGGGACAACTTCCTACGAGCAGTACTTC	.	.	TRBJ2-7	TRBV28
CSVLPQGLDEKLFF	TGCAGCGTCCTCCCACAGGGGCTCGACGAAAAACTGTTTTTT	.	TRBD1	TRBJ1-4	TRBV29-1
CASSLGGDSRNTIYF	TGTGCCAGCAGCTTGGGGGGGGACAGCCGAAACACCATATATTTT	.	TRBD1	TRBJ1-3	TRBV5-5
CASSPGRGLDYGYTF	TGCGCCAGCAGCCCGGGCAGGGGGCTTGACTATGGCTACACCTTC	.	TRBD1	TRBJ1-2	TRBV5-1
CASTNGGQPQHF	TGTGCCAGTACTAATGGGGGCCAGCCCCAGCATTTT	.	.	TRBJ1-5	TRBV19
CASSPEGGGGEQYF	TGTGCCAGCAGCCCAGAGGGCGGGGGGGGCGAGCAGTACTTC	.	TRBD2	TRBJ2-7	TRBV7-2
CASFRDRGLSNQPQHF	TGTGCCAGTTTTCGGGACAGGGGGCTTAGCAATCAGCCCCAGCATTTT	.	TRBD1	TRBJ1-5	TRBV2
CASSLALRGEQYF	TGTGCCAGCAGCTTAGCGCTCCGGGGCGAGCAGTACTTC	medium-sized	.	TRBJ2-7	TRBV7-9
CASSDRVGGGGGSNQPQHF	TGTGCCAGCAGCGACCGAGTGGGGGGGGGAGGTGGCAGCAATCAGCCCCAGCATTTT	.	.	TRBJ1-5	TRBV21-1
CASSPDRGTETQYF	TGTGCCAGCAGCCCAGACAGGGGTACGGAGACCCAGTACTTC	.	TRBD1	TRBJ2-5	TRBV7-2
CASSAGQGAVGELFF	TGTGCCAGCAGTGCGGGACAGGGGGCGGTCGGGGAGCTGTTTTTT	.	TRBD1	TRBJ2-2	TRBV2
CASSPWSGYYEQYF	TGTGCCAGTAGTCCCTGGAGTGGGTACTACGAGCAGTACTTC	.	.	TRBJ2-7	TRBV19
CASSIIRGGVQFF	TGTGCCAGTAGTATAATTAGGGGGGGCGTGCAGTTCTTC	.	.	TRBJ2-1	TRBV19
CASSLLARETQYF	TGTGCCAGCAGCTTGCTAGCTAGGGAGACCCAGTACTTC	.	.	TRBJ2-5	TRBV5-6
CASSYSRQTYEQYF	TGTGCCAGCAGTTACTCGAGGCAGACCTACGAGCAGTACTTC	.	.	TRBJ2-7	TRBV6-5
CASSISPYRDGMNTEAFF	TGTGCCAGCAGCATAAGCCCCTACAGGGATGGGATGAACACTGAAGCTTTCTTT	.	.	TRBJ1-1	TRBV5-6
CASSSPTGIAEAFF	TGTGCCAGCAGCTCCCCTACGGGGATAGCTGAAGCTTTCTTT	.	.	TRBJ1-1	TRBV5-4